A selection of T cell receptor beta chains follows, all from one sample in a study of cytotoxic CD8 clonotypes in ibrutinib-treated CLL. Sequencing used immunoSEQ multiplex PCR; TCRdb keeps in-frame clones, though not all of them. The table has 45,000 to 70,000 clones, roughly 50% seen once. This specimen consisted of PBMCs, obtained after 24 months of ibrutinib treatment. The source is a human donor with chronic lymphocytic leukemia. Both conserved end residues are part of each CDR3.

V gene: TRBV7-9
J gene: TRBJ1-5
CDR3 protein: CASSLEGGQPQHF

V gene: TRBV11-2
J gene: TRBJ2-3
CDR3 protein: CASSLGDLFEDTQYF

V gene: TRBV6-5
J gene: TRBJ1-1
CDR3 protein: CASSIGGMGNTEAFF

V gene: TRBV4-2
J gene: TRBJ2-3
CDR3 protein: CASSQELRGGPVTQYF

V gene: TRBV5-1
J gene: TRBJ1-2
CDR3 protein: CASSQIFSGHRNYGYTF

V gene: TRBV5-6
J gene: TRBJ2-3
CDR3 protein: CASTLLPVADTQYF

V gene: TRBV28
J gene: TRBJ1-2
CDR3 protein: CASSLRNRGGYTF

V gene: TRBV6-6
J gene: TRBJ2-1
CDR3 protein: CASNPGYSNNEQFF

V gene: TRBV28
J gene: TRBJ1-1
CDR3 protein: CASGPGALNTEAFF

V gene: TRBV7-2
J gene: TRBJ1-2
CDR3 protein: CASSQPSYGYTF

V gene: TRBV7-2
J gene: TRBJ2-1
CDR3 protein: CASSPEGTTYNEQFF

V gene: TRBV7-9
J gene: TRBJ1-2
CDR3 protein: CASSLGANVGGATGYGYTF

V gene: TRBV5-8
J gene: TRBJ2-6
CDR3 protein: CASSQEAAGANVLTF

V gene: TRBV2
J gene: TRBJ1-1
CDR3 protein: CASRPSDTEAFF

V gene: TRBV5-1
J gene: TRBJ2-5
CDR3 protein: CASRGTGATQETQYF

V gene: TRBV4-1
J gene: TRBJ1-6
CDR3 protein: CASSQERQGFSPLHF

V gene: TRBV11-2
J gene: TRBJ2-4
CDR3 protein: CASSSSLHGGYGNIQYF

V gene: TRBV2
J gene: TRBJ2-3
CDR3 protein: CASSEWRRGTDTQYF

V gene: TRBV5-5
J gene: TRBJ2-2
CDR3 protein: CASSLNDGDGELFF

V gene: TRBV9
J gene: TRBJ1-6
CDR3 protein: CASSQSPGQGSPLHF

V gene: TRBV6-5
J gene: TRBJ2-2
CDR3 protein: CASRFTTDTGELFF

V gene: TRBV19
J gene: TRBJ2-1
CDR3 protein: CASTRTSNEQFF

V gene: TRBV9
J gene: TRBJ2-3
CDR3 protein: CASCWAPQDTQYF

V gene: TRBV6-1
J gene: TRBJ2-1
CDR3 protein: CASSRQRNNEQFF

V gene: TRBV5-6
J gene: TRBJ1-2
CDR3 protein: CASSSGANYGYTF

V gene: TRBV9
J gene: TRBJ2-2
CDR3 protein: CASSVAITGELFF

V gene: TRBV2
J gene: TRBJ2-3
CDR3 protein: CASSVRRSATDTQYF

V gene: TRBV6-1
J gene: TRBJ2-7
CDR3 protein: CASSVAQGKQYF

V gene: TRBV2
J gene: TRBJ2-1
CDR3 protein: CASSAVAGGASEQFF

V gene: TRBV28
J gene: TRBJ1-4
CDR3 protein: CASSLFGTGSEKLFF

V gene: TRBV7-9
J gene: TRBJ2-7
CDR3 protein: CASSLSGPGSYEQYF

V gene: TRBV5-1
J gene: TRBJ2-5
CDR3 protein: CASSLALQGLETQYF

V gene: TRBV5-8
J gene: TRBJ1-5
CDR3 protein: CASSLFGQGGNQPQHF